This T cell receptor (beta chain) was obtained from a study of blood T cell repertoires in COVID-19. The overall study: Sources were T cells, B-cell-depleted T cells, or PBMCs; the material itself was cDNA or gDNA.

The method was immunoSEQ multiplex PCR; TCRdb's version includes in-frame clones alone and lacks a portion of them. The sample has approximately 290,000 clones, 80% to 85% seen once. V was cut by 0 bases and J by 4 bases, with 24 bases left in between. The germline V gene has CDR1 KGHSH and CDR2 LQKENI. The CDR3 has 19 amino acids. The genes are TRBV18 and TRBJ2-5; weak D call: TRBD2 (6 bases). The sequence was obtained from a person aged 70 to 85 with COVID-19, enrolled during active disease. The sample comprised peripheral blood. The CDR3 DNA sequence: TGTGCCAGCTCACCACCGCAGGGACGCACCGCTAGCGACGCAGAGACCCAGTACTTC. Protein: CASSPPQGRTASDAETQYF.